This T cell receptor beta chain was recorded in a study of OX40 agonist ivuxolimab in advanced cancers. General study points: Clonal expansion was seen in CD4+ and CD8+ blood T cells by week 6 at 0.1 to 3.0 mg/kg.

On this clone: Antigen specificity is unknown.

Profiled with immunoSEQ multiplex PCR; TCRdb holds only in-frame clones, not every one. Of 53,000 or so clones listed, around 87% were seen once; the top ten hold around 0.4%. The TCR was taken from an adult with an advanced solid tumor such as melanoma, head and neck, liver or kidney cancer. Sequences were derived from CD4+ or CD8+ T cells sorted from blood, sampled in a trial of the OX40 agonist ivuxolimab.

The CDR3 region is CASRGGQGKHTEAFF. The CDR3 DNA reads TGTGCCAGCAGAGGGGGGCAGGGGAAGCACACTGAAGCTTTCTTT. The chain combines TRBV28 with TRBJ1-1, with D possibly TRBD1 on 6 matching bases. The CDR3 extends over 15 amino acids. V lost 6 bases and J 3 bases, leaving 17 bases between the germline ends. Germline V gene data show CDR1 as MDHEN and CDR2 as SYDVKM.